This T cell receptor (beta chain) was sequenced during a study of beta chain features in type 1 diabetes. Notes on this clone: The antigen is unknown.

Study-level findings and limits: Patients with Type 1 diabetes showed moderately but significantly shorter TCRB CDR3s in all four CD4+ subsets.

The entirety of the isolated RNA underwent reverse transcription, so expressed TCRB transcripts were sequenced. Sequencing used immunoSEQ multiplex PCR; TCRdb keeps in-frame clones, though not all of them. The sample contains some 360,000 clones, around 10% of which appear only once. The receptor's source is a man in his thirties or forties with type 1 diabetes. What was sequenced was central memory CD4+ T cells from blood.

This CDR3 is CASRPGGTRSYEQYF. As DNA, the CDR3 is TGTGCCAGCAGGCCCGGGGGGACCCGTTCCTACGAGCAGTACTTC. The rearrangement joins TRBV6-5 to TRBJ2-7; 7 bases agree with TRBD2. Germline CDR1 MNHEY, CDR2 SVGAGI. This CDR3 is 15 amino acids long. The V gene end was trimmed by 6 bases and the J gene end by 1 base; junction bases not matched to a gene: 9.